This TCR beta chain derives from a study of T cell responses to AZD1222 COVID-19 vaccine. Measured with immunoSEQ multiplex PCR; TCRdb has only the in-frame clones, and not every one. The table has under 150,000 clones, approximately 85% seen once. With regard to this clone: The antigen remains unidentified.

Trimming left V 4 bases short and J 4 bases short, with 17 bases between. The CDR3 runs 15 residues. CDR1 and CDR2 (germline): SGDLS, YYNGEE. Study-wide points: Breadth and depth of Spike-specific TCRs rose after two AZD1222 doses. Donors were mostly white British, more females; clonal diversity possibly underestimated.

The chain couples TRBV9 to TRBJ2-5; possible D gene TRBD1, 6 bases. This receptor was taken from an adult who received the MenACWY meningococcal vaccine as a control. The material was peripheral blood, obtained 28 days after the second dose of the MenACWY control vaccine. In DNA form, the CDR3 reads TGTGCCAGCAGCCCCCGGGACAATACGGGAGAGACCCAGTACTTC. Translated: CASSPRDNTGETQYF.